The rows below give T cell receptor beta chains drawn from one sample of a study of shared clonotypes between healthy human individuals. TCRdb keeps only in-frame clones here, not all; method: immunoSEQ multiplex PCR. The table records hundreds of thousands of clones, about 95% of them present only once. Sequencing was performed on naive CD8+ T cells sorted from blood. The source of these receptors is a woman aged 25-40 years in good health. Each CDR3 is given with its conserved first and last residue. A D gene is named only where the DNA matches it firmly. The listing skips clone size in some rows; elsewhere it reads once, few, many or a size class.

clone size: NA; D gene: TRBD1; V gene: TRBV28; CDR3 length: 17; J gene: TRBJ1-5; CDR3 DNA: TGTGCCAGCAGTGAGGACAGGGCGGCCCGGGGCAATCAGCCCCAGCATTTT; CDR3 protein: CASSEDRAARGNQPQHF
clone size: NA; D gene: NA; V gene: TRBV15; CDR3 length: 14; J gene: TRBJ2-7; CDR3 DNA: TGTGCCACCAGCAGAGTTGGGGGAACCTACGAGCAGTACTTC; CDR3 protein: CATSRVGGTYEQYF
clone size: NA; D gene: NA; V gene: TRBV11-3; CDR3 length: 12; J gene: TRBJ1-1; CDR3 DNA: TGTGCCAGCAGCTTAACCGGGACTGAAGCTTTCTTT; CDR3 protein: CASSLTGTEAFF
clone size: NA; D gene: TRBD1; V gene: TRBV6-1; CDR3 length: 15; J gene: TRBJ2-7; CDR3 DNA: TGTGCCAGCAGTGAAGTGACAGGGGGTTCCTACGAGCAGTACTTC; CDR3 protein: CASSEVTGGSYEQYF
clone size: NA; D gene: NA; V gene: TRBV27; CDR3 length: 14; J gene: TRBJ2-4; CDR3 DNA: TGTGCCAGCAGTTTAGCAGGGCGGGCAAACATTCAGTACTTC; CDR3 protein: CASSLAGRANIQYF
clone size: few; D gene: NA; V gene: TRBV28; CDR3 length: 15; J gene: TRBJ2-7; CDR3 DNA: TGTGCCAGCAGTTCGGGGCGGTCCGGTCTCGACGAGCAGTACTTC; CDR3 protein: CASSSGRSGLDEQYF
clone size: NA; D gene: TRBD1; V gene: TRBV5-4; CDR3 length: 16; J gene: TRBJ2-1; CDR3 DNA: TGTGCCAGCAGCTTGGTCAGGACAGGGGGCTACAATGAGCAGTTCTTC; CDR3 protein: CASSLVRTGGYNEQFF
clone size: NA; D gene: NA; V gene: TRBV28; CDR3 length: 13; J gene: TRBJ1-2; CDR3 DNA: TGTGCCAGCAGTCCATTCAGGGACGATGGCTACACCTTC; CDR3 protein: CASSPFRDDGYTF
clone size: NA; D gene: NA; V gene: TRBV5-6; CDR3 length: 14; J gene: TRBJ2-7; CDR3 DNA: TGTGCCAGCAGCGAGACAGGTGGTCCCTACGAGCAGTACTTC; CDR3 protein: CASSETGGPYEQYF
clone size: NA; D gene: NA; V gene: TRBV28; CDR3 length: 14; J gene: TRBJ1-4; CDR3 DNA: TGTGCCAGCAGTTTCTCTGGGGGGAATGAAAAACTGTTTTTT; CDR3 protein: CASSFSGGNEKLFF
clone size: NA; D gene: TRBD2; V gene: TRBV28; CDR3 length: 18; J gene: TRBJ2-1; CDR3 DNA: TGTGCCAGCAGTTTTAGCCTGGGGCTAGCGGGAGCCTACAATGAGCAGTTCTTC; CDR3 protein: CASSFSLGLAGAYNEQFF
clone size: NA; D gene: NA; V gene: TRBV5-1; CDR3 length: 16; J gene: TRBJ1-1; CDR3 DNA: TGCGCCAGCAGCCCCGGAAGAGGTCAGCTCAACACTGAAGCTTTCTTT; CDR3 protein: CASSPGRGQLNTEAFF
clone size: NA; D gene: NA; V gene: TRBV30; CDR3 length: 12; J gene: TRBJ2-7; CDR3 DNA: TGTGCCACAGACAGGAGGGCCTACGAGCAGTACTTC; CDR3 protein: CATDRRAYEQYF
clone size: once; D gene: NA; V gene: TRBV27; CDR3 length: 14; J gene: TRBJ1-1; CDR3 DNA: TGTGCCAGCAGTTTAGGGGGCGGGAACACTGAAGCTTTCTTT; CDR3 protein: CASSLGGGNTEAFF
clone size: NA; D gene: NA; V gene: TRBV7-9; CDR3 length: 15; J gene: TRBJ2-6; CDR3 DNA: TGTGCCAGCAGCGTTATAAGCTCTGGGGCCAACGTCCTGACTTTC; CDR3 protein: CASSVISSGANVLTF
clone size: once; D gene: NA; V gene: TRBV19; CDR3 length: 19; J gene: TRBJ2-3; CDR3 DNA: TGTGCCAGTACCCCATATTTCAGCGGGTGGGAATTCGGCACAGATACGCAGTATTTT; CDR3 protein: CASTPYFSGWEFGTDTQYF
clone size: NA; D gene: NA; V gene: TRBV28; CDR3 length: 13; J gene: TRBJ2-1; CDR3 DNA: TGTGCCAGCAGTGGCAGGGCCCCGGATGAGCAGTTCTTC; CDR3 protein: CASSGRAPDEQFF
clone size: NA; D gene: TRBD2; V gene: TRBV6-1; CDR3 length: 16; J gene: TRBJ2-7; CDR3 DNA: TGTGCCAGCAGTGGCCCCCCTGGCGGGAGAGCAGACGAGCAGTACTTC; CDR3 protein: CASSGPPGGRADEQYF
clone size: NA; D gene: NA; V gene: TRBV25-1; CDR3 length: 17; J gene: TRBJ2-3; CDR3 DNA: TGTGCCAGCAGTGAAATCCAGCGGGCGCTAGACACAGATACGCAGTATTTT; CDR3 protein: CASSEIQRALDTDTQYF
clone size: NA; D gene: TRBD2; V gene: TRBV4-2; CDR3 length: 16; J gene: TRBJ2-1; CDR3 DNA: TGTGCCAGCAGCCCACTAGGAGGGGAGGGCCCCAATGAGCAGTTCTTC; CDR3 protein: CASSPLGGEGPNEQFF
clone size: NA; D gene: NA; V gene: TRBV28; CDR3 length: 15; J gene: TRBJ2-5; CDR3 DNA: TGTGCCAGCAGTTTATCCCAGGGGGGGTACGAGACCCAGTACTTC; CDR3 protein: CASSLSQGGYETQYF
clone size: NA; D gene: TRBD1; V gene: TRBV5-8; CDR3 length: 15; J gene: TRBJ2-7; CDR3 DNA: TGTGCCAGCAGCGTGGGGACAGGGGGACCCAACGAGCAGTACTTC; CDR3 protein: CASSVGTGGPNEQYF
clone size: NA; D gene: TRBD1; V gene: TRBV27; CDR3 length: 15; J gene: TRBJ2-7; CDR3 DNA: TGTGCCAGCAGTTTGACAGGGGGCCGCTCCTACGAGCAGTACTTC; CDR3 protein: CASSLTGGRSYEQYF
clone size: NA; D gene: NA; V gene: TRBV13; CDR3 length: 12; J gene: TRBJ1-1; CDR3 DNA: TGTGCCAGCAGCTTAGGGCAGATTGAAGCTTTCTTT; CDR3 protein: CASSLGQIEAFF
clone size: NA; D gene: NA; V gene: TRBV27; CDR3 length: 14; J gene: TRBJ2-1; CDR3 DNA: TGTGCCAGCAGTGGCAGGACAACGTACAATGAGCAGTTCTTC; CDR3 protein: CASSGRTTYNEQFF
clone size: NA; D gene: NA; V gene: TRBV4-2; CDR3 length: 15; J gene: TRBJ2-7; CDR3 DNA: TGTGCCAGCAGCCAAGATCAGGGGTCGGGGTACGAGCAGTACTTC; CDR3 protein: CASSQDQGSGYEQYF
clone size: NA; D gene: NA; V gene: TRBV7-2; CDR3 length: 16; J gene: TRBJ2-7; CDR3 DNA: TGTGCCAGCAGCTTATCCCCAGGGAAATACTCCTACGAGCAGTACTTC; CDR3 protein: CASSLSPGKYSYEQYF
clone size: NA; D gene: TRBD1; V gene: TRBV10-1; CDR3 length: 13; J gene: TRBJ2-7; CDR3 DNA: TGCGCCAGCAGTGGGCAGGGGGCCTACGAGCAGTACTTC; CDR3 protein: CASSGQGAYEQYF
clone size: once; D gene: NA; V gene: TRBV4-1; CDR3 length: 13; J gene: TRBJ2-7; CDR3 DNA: TGCGCCAGCAGCCAAGATCTTTGGTACGAGCAGTACTTC; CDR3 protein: CASSQDLWYEQYF